This TCR beta chain emerged from a study of CDR3 diversity in severe acne. Germline values: CDR1 SGHRS, CDR2 YFSETQ. This CDR3 is built from 14 residues. Trimming cost V 5 bases and J 1 base, with 11 bases left between them. This clonotype was found many times. TCRdb re-called the PCR reads with MiXCR, one entry per CDR3 protein. The sample has under 100,000 distinct CDR3 sequences, 48% seen once. What was sequenced was blood. This receptor was identified in a male donor in good health, serving as a control. The chain has TRBV5-1 and TRBJ2-3, with a tentative D call TRBD2 (5 bases). The CDR3 region is CASRMLRGTDTQYF. DNA for the CDR3: TGCGCCAGCAGGATGCTGCGGGGCACAGATACGCAGTATTTT.